A single sample gave rise to the 18 T cell receptor beta chains below, sequenced in a study of blood T cells in healthy people across ages. The authors ran a second PCR of 7 to 11 cycles using a sample-barcoded 5' primer and a J-beta primer mix. TCRdb itself ran the 5' RACE reads through MiXCR, one entry per CDR3 protein. The sample includes hundreds of thousands of distinct CDR3 sequences, around 36% of them seen just once. Sequencing was carried out using blood. All receptors derive from a man between 18 and 29 years old in good health.

The rearrangement links TRBV5-1 to TRBJ2-7; the match to TRBD1 covers 9 bases. Losses at the gene ends were 4 bases for V and 3 bases for J; bases not matched to a gene: 8. The CDR3 consists of 15 residues. CDR1 is SGHRS and CDR2 is YFSETQ in the germline V gene. The CDR3 sequence is CASSPSGQGHYEQYF. The CDR3, as DNA: TGCGCCAGCAGCCCCTCGGGACAGGGTCACTACGAGCAGTACTTC. Full variable domain (outside the CDR3, taken from reference TRBV5-1 and TRBJ2-7): KAGVTQTPRYLIKTRGQQVTLSCSPISGHRSVSWYQQTPGQGLQFLFEYFSETQRNKGNFPGRFSGRQFSNSRSEMNVSTLELGDSALYLCASSPSGQGHYEQYFGPGTRLTVT.

This clonotype was seen a single time. A much larger clone sits a single nucleotide away, making a read error possible. The chain combines TRBV10-3 with TRBJ2-3; maybe TRBD2 (6 bases). The V and J ends lost 2 bases and 6 bases respectively, with 15 bases between them. Germline CDR1 reads ENHRY; CDR2 reads SYGVKD. The CDR3 covers 15 residues. For the CDR3, the DNA is TGTGCCATCAGTGAGGACGGGGGAGCACAGGATACGCAGTATTTT. This sequence encodes CAISEDGGAQDTQYF.

The sample holds many counts of this clonotype. The gene calls are TRBV27 and TRBJ2-1; no firm D call. Germline V CDR1 and CDR2: MNHEY, SMNVEV (reference sequence). The CDR3 loop spans 15 amino acids. V lost 0 bases to trimming and J lost 3 bases, with 9 bases between them. The CDR3 region has the DNA TGTGCCAGCAGTTTATCCCAGCCTGACTACAATGAGCAGTTCTTC. It encodes CASSLSQPDYNEQFF.

This clonotype was seen a few times. V and J are TRBV5-1 and TRBJ1-1; TRBD1 matches 8 bases. V shed 4 bases and J 4 bases; nucleotides not matched to a gene: 9. The CDR3 length is 15 residues. The germline V gene has CDR1 SGHRS and CDR2 YFSETQ. CDR3 DNA: TGCGCCAGCAGCCAAGGACAGGGTGCGAGCACTGAAGCTTTCTTT. It specifies CASSQGQGASTEAFF.

CDR3 sequence (DNA): TGTGCCATCAGTGAAAGGAAAAACTATGGCTACACCTTC. Its translation: CAISERKNYGYTF. V and J are TRBV10-3 and TRBJ1-2; no definite D call. Trimming left V 3 bases short and J 2 bases short, with 7 bases between. CDR1 ENHRY and CDR2 SYGVKD come from the germline V gene. The CDR3 is 13 amino acids.

Comments on this clonotype: At one boundary the junction diverges from the germline segment, which might be a read error. The chain uses TRBV9 and TRBJ1-4, with D uncertain. Germline V gives CDR1 SGDLS, CDR2 YYNGEE. The CDR3 runs 14 residues. CDR3 residues: CASSVSQYNEELFF. The CDR3 DNA reads TGTGCCAGCAGCGTAAGCCAGTATAATGAAGAACTGTTTTTT. The entire variable domain, with the rest obtained from reference TRBV9 and TRBJ1-4, is as follows: DSGVTQTPKHLITATGQRVTLRCSPRSGDLSVYWYQQSLDQGLQFLIQYYNGEERAKGNILERFSAQQFPDLHSELNLSSLELGDSALYFCASSVSQYNEELFFGSGTQLSVL.

This clonotype has more than one count but fewer than ten. DNA for the CDR3: TGTGCCAGCAGCGCGGCTGGGTCCTATGGCTACACCTTC. Residues: CASSAAGSYGYTF. The chain employs TRBV27 and TRBJ1-2; D not certain. The V gene's germline CDR1 is MNHEY and CDR2 SMNVEV (reference sequence). The CDR3 contains 13 residues. The germline V and J ends were trimmed by 6 bases and 4 bases, with 12 bases remaining between them.

This clonotype was detected only a few times. The chain employs TRBV7-2 and TRBJ2-7; D remains ambiguous. Trimming pared 1 base from V and 5 bases from J, leaving 12 bases between. This CDR3 contains 14 residues. In germline, CDR1 is SGHTA, CDR2 FQGNSA. CDR3 sequence: CASSLGPRRDEQYF. The CDR3 region has the DNA TGTGCCAGCAGCTTAGGGCCGAGACGGGACGAGCAGTACTTC.

This clonotype was counted between two and nine times. The rearrangement uses TRBV7-8 and TRBJ1-1, with D perhaps TRBD1 (6 bases). CDR1 SGHVS and CDR2 FQNEAQ come from the germline V gene. CDR3 length equals 17 residues. Trimming pared 5 bases from V and 1 base from J, leaving 20 bases between. CDR3 sequence (DNA): TGTGCCAGCAGCATTAGGGCGGGGGGGCCTCGGAACACTGAAGCTTTCTTT. This translates into CASSIRAGGPRNTEAFF.

This clonotype was seen a few times. The rearrangement links TRBV12-5 to TRBJ2-5; D possibly corresponds to TRBD1 (5 bases). The CDR3 contains 15 residues. Germline CDR1 reads LGHNT; CDR2 reads FRNRAP. V was clipped by 1 base and J by 1 base, with 10 bases between them. The CDR3 nucleotides read TGTGCTAGTGGTTTGGGGCAGGGCGGCCAAGAGACCCAGTACTTC. Amino acid sequence: CASGLGQGGQETQYF.

The chain carries TRBV5-1 and TRBJ2-1; 9 bases match TRBD2. Looked up from germline, CDR1 is SGHRS and CDR2 is YFSETQ. The CDR3 covers 14 residues. V lost 6 bases and J lost 15; bases outside the gene matches: 16. CDR3 amino acids: CASNPRLADGVRFF. Written as DNA, the CDR3 is TGCGCCAGCAACCCAAGACTAGCGGATGGAGTTCGGTTCTTC. Combining the CDR3 with reference TRBV5-1 and TRBJ2-1 gives the whole variable domain KAGVTQTPRYLIKTRGQQVTLSCSPISGHRSVSWYQQTPGQGLQFLFEYFSETQRNKGNFPGRFSGRQFSNSRSEMNVSTLELGDSALYLCASNPRLADGVRFFGPGTRLTVL.

The V and J genes are TRBV6-5 and TRBJ2-6; D not certain. The CDR3 runs to 15 residues. Germline values: CDR1 MNHEY, CDR2 SVGAGI. V lost 2 bases, J lost 4 bases, and 9 bases lay in between. CDR3 loop: CASSYAVEGANVLTF. The CDR3 DNA is TGTGCCAGCAGTTACGCTGTCGAGGGGGCCAACGTCCTGACTTTC.

The table lists this clonotype with a few counts. The chain uses TRBV20-1 and TRBJ2-7; D uncertain. The V and J ends lost 4 bases and 2 bases respectively, with 12 bases between them. The length of the CDR3 is 13 residues. Germline CDR1 reads DFQATT; CDR2 reads SNEGSKA (reference sequence). CDR3 amino acids: CSATRALPYEQYF. CDR3 coding DNA: TGCAGTGCTACCCGTGCCCTACCCTACGAGCAGTACTTC.

This chain uses TRBV12-3 or TRBV12-4 with TRBJ2-1, with 9 bases that match TRBD2. The CDR3 loop spans 17 amino acids. V lost 6 bases to trimming and J lost 12 bases; unmatched junction nucleotides: 21. In nucleotides, the CDR3 is TGTGCCAGCAGCGGTAAGGTCCTAGCGGGGCCGAGGGATGGGCAGTTCTTC. Translated: CASSGKVLAGPRDGQFF.

Only one count was recorded for this clonotype. J is TRBJ1-1 and V is TRBV25-1; 7 bases are shared with TRBD1. The CDR3 has 14 residues. The germline gives CDR1 MGHDK, CDR2 SYGVNS. Losses at the gene ends were 4 bases for V and 2 bases for J; bases not matched to a gene: 4. CDR3 nucleotide sequence: TGTGCCAGCAGTGTCAGGGGGGGAAACACTGAAGCTTTCTTT. This translates into CASSVRGGNTEAFF.

This chain joins TRBV6-4 and TRBJ2-7; D call uncertain. The V gene's germline CDR1 is MRHNA and CDR2 SNTAGT. CDR3 length equals 14 residues. Trimming removed 0 bases from V and 3 bases from J, with 9 bases in between. For the CDR3, the DNA is TGTGCCAGCAGTGACTCGCAGTTCAGCTACGAGCAGTACTTC. Its protein is CASSDSQFSYEQYF.

The rearrangement links TRBV7-6 to TRBJ1-2, with D unresolved. V gave up 10 bases and J gave up 6 bases, with 6 bases separating them. The CDR3 extends over 9 amino acids. Germline CDR1 is SGHVS and CDR2 is FNYEAQ. This chain's CDR3 is CATHHGYTF. The CDR3 nucleotides read TGTGCCACCCATCATGGCTACACCTTC.

Many counts were recorded for this clonotype. CDR3 sequence: CASSYSPGQRNNQPQHF. The CDR3 DNA reads as TGTGCCAGCAGTTACTCGCCGGGACAGCGTAACAATCAGCCCCAGCATTTT. The chain links TRBV6-6 to TRBJ1-5; 7 bases map to TRBD1. CDR1 is MNHNY, CDR2 SVGAGI, per germline (reference sequence). This CDR3 comprises 17 residues. The V and J ends lost 0 bases and 3 bases, in that order; junction bases with no gene match: 8.